This T cell receptor beta chain was retrieved from a study of blood T cells in healthy people across ages. About the study: About one barcoded beta molecule was captured per two T cells (by template switching). Study results and caveats: Diversity was estimated from one million T cells, and these estimates were considered underestimates.

A word on this clonotype: The antigen is unknown.

Next came a second PCR, run for about 6 to 11 cycles, which used a sample-barcoded 5' primer along with a J-beta primer mix. TCRdb ran MiXCR on the 5' RACE reads and lists one entry per CDR3 protein. This table holds hundreds of thousands of distinct CDR3 sequences, 40% to 50% found once. Germline-derived CDR1 and CDR2 are SEHNR and FQNEAQ (reference sequence). Unmatched junction bases numbered 4, after V lost 1 base and J lost 8 bases. There are 15 residues in the CDR3. Each sample provided at least 6 micrograms of extracted total RNA. The TCR was taken from an elderly man in good health. Sequencing used blood. V usage is TRBV7-9 and J usage is TRBJ2-1, with 11 bases matching TRBD2. CDR3 loop: CASSLDLAGGDEQFF. CDR3 DNA sequence: TGTGCCAGCAGCTTAGACCTAGCGGGAGGAGATGAGCAGTTCTTC.